This record looks at one T cell receptor (beta chain) sequence and its context. This CDR3 region has 14 residues. CDR1 is LNHDA and CDR2 is SQIVND in the germline V gene (reference sequence). Between the trimmed V and J ends, which lost 4 bases and 5 bases, there was a span of 15 bases. Under the authors' procedure: Reference gene primer amplification gave nucleated cell count estimates. TCRdb's table, derived via immunoSEQ multiplex PCR, lists solely in-frame clones and lacks some. The D gene and trimming were derived from the DNA, and the V and J assignments and clone size from that table. In the table there are about 55,000 clones, 87% of which are singletons. Seattle patient enrollment occurred during active infection, with longitudinal follow-up thereafter. This sample is drawn from a study of blood T cell repertoires in COVID-19. Across the whole study: Italy, Spain and the United States were the sources of the convalescent and acute COVID-19 samples. PBMCs, B-cell-depleted T cells, or T cells were the source of the cDNA or gDNA that made up the material.

The source is a man aged 35 to 55 with COVID-19, enrolled during active disease. Sequenced sample: peripheral blood. The chain combines TRBV19 with TRBJ2-7; maybe TRBD1 (6 bases). CDR3 in DNA: TGTGCCAGTAGTACGGGGACAAGTGACAACGAGCAGTACTTC. This sequence encodes CASSTGTSDNEQYF.